The following is a T cell receptor beta chain sequence with its context. The data are from a study of long-term antiretroviral therapy in people with HIV. Deletions cut 10 bases from V and 4 bases from J, with 13 bases between. Germline V CDR1 and CDR2: SNHLY, FYNNEI. This CDR3 spans 12 amino acids. It was version v3.0 of the immunoSEQ assay that was run at survey level. Per sample, sequencing targeted roughly 40,000-55,000 T-cell genomes. TCRdb's table, derived via immunoSEQ multiplex PCR, lists solely in-frame clones and lacks some. The repertoire holds about 24,000 clones, over 65% seen once, with around 4% in the top ten. Each specimen consisted of about 0.85-10 million cryopreserved PBMC prior to extraction of DNA.

The origin of this receptor is a man under 40 with HIV. Sequenced here: unsorted PBMCs, sampled roughly 5.9 years after starting antiretroviral therapy. The V and J genes are TRBV2 and TRBJ1-2; D call uncertain. The CDR3 coding sequence is TGTGCCATCGCACCAGAAAGCTATGGCTACACCTTC. This gives the protein CAIAPESYGYTF. The full variable domain, with the rest looked up from reference TRBV2 and TRBJ1-2, is EPEVTQTPSHQVTQMGQEVILRCVPISNHLYFYWYRQILGQKVEFLVSFYNNEISEKSEIFDDQFSVERPDGSNFTLKIRSTKLEDSAMYFCAIAPESYGYTFGSGTRLTVV.